A selection of T cell receptor beta chains follows, all from one sample in a study of vaccination effects on CD4 cells after COVID-19. Their target antigens are unknown. Some clones are missing from TCRdb's copy, which holds only in-frame ones; the method was immunoSEQ multiplex PCR. This table has tens of thousands of clones, around three quarters appearing once. The sample here was CD4+ T cells from PBMCs cultured without peptide, taken before COVID-19 vaccination. The receptors here all came from a human donor who received a COVID-19 vaccine. Both conserved end residues are part of each CDR3. A D gene is named only where the DNA matches it firmly. Not every row has a clone size; where given, it reads once, few, many or a size class.

CDR3 DNA	CDR3 protein	clone size	V gene	J gene	D gene
TGTGCCTGGAGTGGAAGAACGGGACTAGCGGGGGGCCGTCACGCCACAGATACGCAGTATTTT	CAWSGRTGLAGGRHATDTQYF	once	TRBV30	TRBJ2-3	TRBD2
TGTGCCAGCGGGTCAGGGGGTCAGGTCTATGGCTACACCTTC	CASGSGGQVYGYTF	NA	TRBV2	TRBJ1-2	TRBD1
TGTGCCAGCACCTTATCTCGCAATTGGGGGATTGAAGAAGCTTTCTTT	CASTLSRNWGIEEAFF	NA	TRBV7-9	TRBJ1-1	NA
TGTGCCAGCAGCCTGCGGGGGACAAGAAGCTCCTACGAGCAGTACTTC	CASSLRGTRSSYEQYF	NA	TRBV3-1/TRBV3-2	TRBJ2-7	NA
TGTGCCAGTAGAGGGACAGGGTTTACCTACGAGCAGTACTTC	CASRGTGFTYEQYF	NA	TRBV19	TRBJ2-7	TRBD1
TGTGCCAGCAGCTTAGGGCGTTTCGGGATGGATACGCAGTATTTT	CASSLGRFGMDTQYF	NA	TRBV11-3	TRBJ2-3	NA
TGTGCCAGCAGTCACAGGGGAACGGGTGAAGCTTTCTTT	CASSHRGTGEAFF	NA	TRBV5-4	TRBJ1-1	TRBD1
TGTGCCAGCAGCGCGGGGGGGAGCACAGATACGCAGTATTTT	CASSAGGSTDTQYF	NA	TRBV9	TRBJ2-3	TRBD2
TGCGCCAGCAGCCCTTTGGCCAGCGATAACTATGGCTACACCTTC	CASSPLASDNYGYTF	NA	TRBV4-1	TRBJ1-2	NA
TGTGCCAGCTCACCGGGTTGGGAGAGCTCCTACAATGAGCAGTTCTTC	CASSPGWESSYNEQFF	NA	TRBV18	TRBJ2-1	NA
TGTGCCAGCAGTTTAAGAGGAACAGAGACCCAGTACTTC	CASSLRGTETQYF	NA	TRBV27	TRBJ2-5	NA
TGTGCCAGTAGTATGATGGAGGGACAGCGCGCCTACGAGCAGTACTTC	CASSMMEGQRAYEQYF	NA	TRBV19	TRBJ2-7	NA
TGTGCCAGTAGTATCCGAGGTGATCAGCCCCAGCATTTT	CASSIRGDQPQHF	few	TRBV19	TRBJ1-5	NA
TGTGCCAGTAGCCCCACAGGGTCTGGATCCTACGAGCAGTACTTC	CASSPTGSGSYEQYF	NA	TRBV19	TRBJ2-7	NA
TGTGCCAGCAGCTCATACAGGGTCTCCGAGCAGTACTTC	CASSSYRVSEQYF	NA	TRBV11-2	TRBJ2-7	NA
TGTGCCAGCAGCTACCCGACTACCCCGGGGACCCAGTACTTC	CASSYPTTPGTQYF	NA	TRBV7-2	TRBJ2-5	NA
TGTGCCACCAGTGAGCCAGGGTCTAGCAATCAGCCCCAGCATTTT	CATSEPGSSNQPQHF	once	TRBV24-1	TRBJ1-5	NA
TGTGCCAGCAGCCAAGAGTTTGGGCAGGGCGGCACTGAAGCTTTCTTT	CASSQEFGQGGTEAFF	few	TRBV3-1/TRBV3-2	TRBJ1-1	NA
TGTGCCAGCAGTTACTCAACACCATATAATTCACCCCTCCACTTT	CASSYSTPYNSPLHF	once	TRBV6-5	TRBJ1-6	NA
TGTGCCAGCTCACCTCTACGGTGGGGGAGCGAGCAGTACTTC	CASSPLRWGSEQYF	NA	TRBV18	TRBJ2-7	NA
TGTGCCAGCAGCTGGGGGTCTCAGCCCCAGCATTTT	CASSWGSQPQHF	NA	TRBV28	TRBJ1-5	NA
TGTGCCAGCAGTTATCTCGCAGGGGGCCGGGAAAAACTGTTTTTT	CASSYLAGGREKLFF	few	TRBV6-5	TRBJ1-4	TRBD1
TGTGCCAGCAGCCCTGGGACGGTGGGCTACGAGCAGTACTTC	CASSPGTVGYEQYF	few	TRBV9	TRBJ2-7	NA
TGTGCCAGCTCACCGCCACTACAGCCAAGCTCCTACGAGCAGTACTTC	CASSPPLQPSSYEQYF	NA	TRBV18	TRBJ2-7	NA
TGTGCCAGCACTATTGACAGTAACCATCTAGGGAATGGCTACACCTTC	CASTIDSNHLGNGYTF	NA	TRBV2	TRBJ1-2	NA
TGCAGCGTCTCTGGACAGATCAATCAGCCCCAGCATTTT	CSVSGQINQPQHF	NA	TRBV29-1	TRBJ1-5	NA
TGTGCCAGTAAGGCACAGGGTGGCAATCAGCCCCAGCATTTT	CASKAQGGNQPQHF	NA	TRBV2	TRBJ1-5	NA
TGTGCCAGTAGTACAAGCGGGAACTCCTACGAGCAGTACTTC	CASSTSGNSYEQYF	NA	TRBV19	TRBJ2-7	TRBD2
TGTGCCAGCAGTGACAGTACCGGGGAGCTGTTTTTT	CASSDSTGELFF	NA	TRBV6-4	TRBJ2-2	NA
TGTGCCAGCAGCTTAGAGTTCCTAGCGTTCTACAATGAGCAGTTCTTC	CASSLEFLAFYNEQFF	NA	TRBV7-2	TRBJ2-1	NA
TGCGCCAGCAGCTTGGAATTAGCGGAGGAGCAGTTCTTC	CASSLELAEEQFF	NA	TRBV5-1	TRBJ2-1	NA
TGTGCCAGCAGTGAATTTCTGCTGGGACTGGGAGAGACCCAGTACTTC	CASSEFLLGLGETQYF	NA	TRBV6-1	TRBJ2-5	NA
TGTGCCAGCAGCATACGACTAGCGGTCTCCTACAATGAGCAGTTCTTC	CASSIRLAVSYNEQFF	NA	TRBV9	TRBJ2-1	TRBD2
TGCGCCAGCCAAGGGGTTACGGGCTATAATTCACCCCTCCACTTT	CASQGVTGYNSPLHF	few	TRBV5-1	TRBJ1-6	NA
TGTGCCAGCTCACCCGAACAGGGGAACTATGGCTACACCTTC	CASSPEQGNYGYTF	NA	TRBV18	TRBJ1-2	TRBD1
TGTGCCAGCAGTTTATCTGACCGAAACACCATATATTTT	CASSLSDRNTIYF	few	TRBV27	TRBJ1-3	NA
TGTGCCACCAGTCGGGGGGGCCGAGACTACAATGAGCAGTTCTTC	CATSRGGRDYNEQFF	medium-sized	TRBV24-1	TRBJ2-1	TRBD2
TGTGCCAGCAGTGTCGACAGGGGAGGGTACTATGGCTACACCTTC	CASSVDRGGYYGYTF	few	TRBV6-4	TRBJ1-2	TRBD1
TGTGCCAGCAGGGCCATGGGAGGGGGTACCGGGGAGCTGTTTTTT	CASRAMGGGTGELFF	NA	TRBV6-5	TRBJ2-2	NA
TGTGCCAGCAGCTTAGCCTTGACAGGCACCCAGCATTTT	CASSLALTGTQHF	NA	TRBV7-2	TRBJ1-5	NA
TGTGCCAGCAGCTTGGACCGGAGAGGGGAGACCCAGTACTTC	CASSLDRRGETQYF	once	TRBV5-4	TRBJ2-5	NA
TGTGCCAGCAGCTTAAGCGGCTCTGGGGCCAACGTCCTGACTTTC	CASSLSGSGANVLTF	NA	TRBV7-9	TRBJ2-6	NA
TGTGCCATCAGTGAGTCGCAGGCCTACGAGCAGTACTTC	CAISESQAYEQYF	NA	TRBV10-3	TRBJ2-7	NA
TGCGCCAGCAGCCAAGATAGGGGGGTGAACACTGAAGCTTTCTTT	CASSQDRGVNTEAFF	NA	TRBV4-1	TRBJ1-1	NA
TGTGCCAGCAGTTTGGACAGTTACACCGGGGAGCTGTTTTTT	CASSLDSYTGELFF	NA	TRBV6-5	TRBJ2-2	NA
TGTGCCAGCAGTTTCGGTCGCACCGGGGAGCTGTTTTTT	CASSFGRTGELFF	NA	TRBV12-3/TRBV12-4	TRBJ2-2	NA
TGCGCCAGCAGCTCCCGGGACACCATTGAGCAGTTCTTC	CASSSRDTIEQFF	NA	TRBV5-1	TRBJ2-1	NA
TGCGCCAGCAGCCGCGGACAATTAGTCTATGGCTACACCTTC	CASSRGQLVYGYTF	few	TRBV4-1	TRBJ1-2	NA
TGTGCCAGCAGTTATTCTTATGAGGCCCTTGGGGGCTACACCTTC	CASSYSYEALGGYTF	NA	TRBV6-5	TRBJ1-2	NA
TGTGCCAGCAGCTCGGACGGGGGAGTGAATGAAAAACTGTTTTTT	CASSSDGGVNEKLFF	NA	TRBV7-9	TRBJ1-4	NA
TGCGCCAGCAGCTTGGTCCCACCGGGACAGGGGACGGAGGAAAAACTGTTTTTT	CASSLVPPGQGTEEKLFF	few	TRBV5-1	TRBJ1-4	TRBD1
TGTGCCAGCAGTGACAGGGAGTCCAATCAGCCCCAGCATTTT	CASSDRESNQPQHF	NA	TRBV2	TRBJ1-5	NA
TGTGCCAGCAGATCCGCGCCCTTATCCCCAGAGACCCAGTACTTC	CASRSAPLSPETQYF	NA	TRBV7-9	TRBJ2-5	NA
TGTGCCAGCAGCTTCGATAGCAATCAGCCCCAGCATTTT	CASSFDSNQPQHF	few	TRBV11-2	TRBJ1-5	NA